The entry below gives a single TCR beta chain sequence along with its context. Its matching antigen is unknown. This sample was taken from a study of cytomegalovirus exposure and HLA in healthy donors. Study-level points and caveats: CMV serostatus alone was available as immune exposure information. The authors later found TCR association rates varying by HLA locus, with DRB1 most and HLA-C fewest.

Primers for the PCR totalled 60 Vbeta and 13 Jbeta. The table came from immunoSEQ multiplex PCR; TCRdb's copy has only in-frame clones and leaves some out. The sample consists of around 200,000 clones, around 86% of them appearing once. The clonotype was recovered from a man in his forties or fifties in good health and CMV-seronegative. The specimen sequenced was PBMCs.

The CDR3 region is CASSARDRGGTEAFF. In nucleotides, the CDR3 is TGTGCCAGCAGCGCAAGGGACAGGGGGGGCACTGAAGCTTTCTTT. The gene calls are TRBV9 and TRBJ1-1, with 11 bases aligning to TRBD1. The V and J ends lost 3 bases and 4 bases, in that order; junction bases with no gene match: 5. The CDR3 is 15 residues long. Germline V gives CDR1 SGDLS, CDR2 YYNGEE.